This entry lists 32 T cell receptor beta chains sequenced from one sample in a study of blood T cells in healthy people across ages. Using a J-beta primer mix together with a sample-barcoded 5' primer, a second PCR was run for roughly 6 to 11 cycles. TCRdb re-called the 5' RACE reads with MiXCR, one entry per CDR3 protein. Altogether roughly 800,000 distinct CDR3 sequences are present, 58% being singletons, with the ten largest covering approximately 21%. Sequenced sample: blood. Receptor source: a man aged 25-45 years in good health.

V and J are TRBV28 and TRBJ2-5; D is perhaps TRBD2 (6 bases). Germline lookup yields CDR1 MDHEN and CDR2 SYDVKM. The CDR3 extends over 14 amino acids. The V end lost 5 bases, the J end lost 4 bases, and 14 bases lay between the germline ends. CDR3 amino acids: CASSPPRELETQYF. In DNA, the CDR3 is TGTGCCAGCAGTCCCCCTCGGGAGCTAGAGACCCAGTACTTC.

This clonotype has just a few counts. The chain employs TRBV20-1 and TRBJ2-2, with D unresolved. This CDR3 comprises 14 residues. V lost 6 bases and J 7 bases, leaving 18 bases between the germline ends. Germline V gives CDR1 DFQATT, CDR2 SNEGSKA (reference sequence). CDR3: CSAPGPGIDGELFF. For the CDR3, the DNA is TGCAGTGCCCCGGGCCCCGGTATTGACGGGGAGCTGTTTTTT.

The chain couples TRBV20-1 to TRBJ2-3; 11 bases map to TRBD2. CDR3 length: 14 amino acids. The V and J ends lost 6 bases and 2 bases, in that order; junction bases with no gene match: 4. Germline V gene data show CDR1 as DFQATT and CDR2 as SNEGSKA (reference sequence). This CDR3 is CSATSGGNTDTQYF. CDR3 sequence (DNA): TGCAGTGCAACTAGCGGGGGCAACACAGATACGCAGTATTTT.

Only a few counts were recorded for this clonotype. The J gene is TRBJ2-3, the V gene TRBV20-1; 8 nucleotides align to TRBD2. Looked up from germline, CDR1 is DFQATT and CDR2 is SNEGSKA (reference sequence). V trimming: 5 bases; J trimming: 2 bases; junction bases outside the gene matches: 9. This CDR3 comprises 15 residues. CDR3 coding DNA: TGCAGTGCTCGTAGGCTAGCGGGCACCACAGATACGCAGTATTTT. It translates to CSARRLAGTTDTQYF.

This clonotype has only a few counts. V usage is TRBV5-1 and J usage is TRBJ1-1; 7 nucleotides match TRBD1. The CDR3 contains 15 residues. CDR1 is SGHRS and CDR2 is YFSETQ in the germline V gene. Unmatched junction bases numbered 7, after V lost 4 bases and J lost 1 base. DNA of the CDR3: TGCGCCAGCAGCGCGCCGGGACAGCCGAACACTGAAGCTTTCTTT. This codes for CASSAPGQPNTEAFF. Complete variable domain (other parts from reference TRBV5-1 and TRBJ1-1): KAGVTQTPRYLIKTRGQQVTLSCSPISGHRSVSWYQQTPGQGLQFLFEYFSETQRNKGNFPGRFSGRQFSNSRSEMNVSTLELGDSALYLCASSAPGQPNTEAFFGQGTRLTVV.

The chain links TRBV7-2 to TRBJ2-5; D might be TRBD2 (6 bases). Germline CDR1 SGHTA, CDR2 FQGNSA. V dropped 1 base and J dropped 5 bases, with 11 bases sitting between them. CDR3 length equals 14 residues. The CDR3 protein is CASSLGREWETQYF. CDR3 DNA: TGTGCCAGCAGCTTAGGGCGGGAATGGGAGACCCAGTACTTC.

The CDR3 loop reads CASSLDNIPGTQYF. The CDR3 DNA sequence: TGTGCCAGCAGTTTGGACAACATACCCGGTACGCAGTATTTT. The genes are TRBV28 and TRBJ2-3, with D maybe TRBD1 (5 bases). From germline, CDR1 is MDHEN and CDR2 SYDVKM. With 3 bases removed from V and 8 bases from J, the gap between germline ends came to 15 bases. This CDR3 has 14 residues.

This clonotype appeared once. The chain combines TRBV7-2 with TRBJ2-5; D ambiguous. TRBJ2-7 explains the end of the DNA better; the J call may be wrong. Germline V gene lookup returns CDR1 SGHTA and CDR2 FQGNSA. The CDR3 sequence is 13 residues long. As DNA, the CDR3 is TGTGCCAGCAGTAGAAATTTCAACTACGAGCAGTACTTC. Its translation: CASSRNFNYEQYF.

The gene calls are TRBV29-1 and TRBJ2-7, with 9 bases lining up with TRBD2. CDR1 SQVTM and CDR2 ANQGSEA come from the germline V gene. Unmatched junction bases numbered 8, after V lost 6 bases and J lost 5 bases. CDR3 length equals 13 residues. The CDR3 DNA sequence: TGCAGCGTGGACCGTAGCGGGAGCCACGAGCAGTACTTC. Translated, it gives CSVDRSGSHEQYF.

V is TRBV7-2 and J is TRBJ2-5; 8 bases match TRBD2. The length of the CDR3 is 17 residues. Trimming took 1 base from V and 0 from J; bases not matched to a gene: 7. Germline V gene sequence: CDR1 SGHTA, CDR2 FQGNSA. In DNA, the CDR3 is TGTGCCAGCAGCTTAGTTTCACTAGCGGCGTACCAAGAGACCCAGTACTTC. Translation: CASSLVSLAAYQETQYF.

The chain recombines TRBV19 with TRBJ2-1; possibly TRBD2 for D (6 bases). Germline-derived CDR1 and CDR2 are LNHDA and SQIVND (reference sequence). The length of the CDR3 is 15 residues. Trimming removed 10 bases at V and 1 base at J, with 17 bases between. For the CDR3, the DNA is TGTGCCACGGCCGGCGGCGGGGAGTCCTACAATGAGCAGTTCTTC. This translates into CATAGGGESYNEQFF.

The chain employs TRBV29-1 and TRBJ2-3, with TRBD2 as a possible D gene (5 bases). This CDR3 region has 16 residues. The V end was cut by 6 bases, the J end by 1 base, with 20 bases between. Germline-derived CDR1 and CDR2 are SQVTM and ANQGSEA. The CDR3 bases are TGCAGCGTGACCCACGGACTTTCGTGGGGCACAGATACGCAGTATTTT. Its translation: CSVTHGLSWGTDTQYF.

V and J are TRBV7-9 and TRBJ1-5; maybe TRBD1 (5 bases). The V gene's germline CDR1 is SEHNR and CDR2 FQNEAQ (reference sequence). The CDR3 totals 15 residues. V shed 1 base and J shed 6 bases, with 13 bases lying between them. The CDR3 sequence: CASSLGGVPGQPQHF. The CDR3, as DNA: TGTGCCAGCAGCTTAGGGGGGGTTCCGGGTCAGCCCCAGCATTTT.

The chain carries TRBV11-3 and TRBJ2-7; TRBD1 matches at 8 bases. CDR3 length equals 12 residues. Germline trimming cut 4 bases from V and 12 bases from J; bases unmatched to any gene: 8. In germline, CDR1 is SGHNT, CDR2 YENEEA. CDR3 nucleotide sequence: TGTGCCAGCAGCTCGGGACAGGATCTTTTGTACTTC. It specifies CASSSGQDLLYF. Combining the CDR3 with reference TRBV11-3 and TRBJ2-7 gives the whole variable domain EAGVVQSPRYKIIEKKQPVAFWCNPISGHNTLYWYLQNLGQGPELLIRYENEEAVDDSQLPKDRFSAERLKGVDSTLKIQPAELGDSAVYLCASSSGQDLLYFGPGTRLTVT.

The chain combines TRBV20-1 with TRBJ2-3; D uncertain. V was clipped by 0 bases and J by 4 bases, with 8 bases between them. Looked up from germline, CDR1 is DFQATT and CDR2 is SNEGSKA (reference sequence). The CDR3 sequence is 13 residues long. The DNA of the CDR3 is TGCAGTGCTAGAGATTCGCGCTCAGATACGCAGTATTTT. It encodes CSARDSRSDTQYF.

This clonotype was seen a few times. This chain uses TRBV4-1 with TRBJ2-1; a possible D gene is TRBD2 (5 bases). V was clipped by 4 bases and J by 0 bases, with 13 bases between them. The CDR3 has 16 amino acids. Looked up from germline, CDR1 is MGHRA and CDR2 is YSYEKL. Here the CDR3 reads CASSPLSGISYNEQFF. CDR3 sequence (DNA): TGCGCCAGCAGCCCGTTATCGGGGATCTCCTACAATGAGCAGTTCTTC.

The chain carries TRBV5-1 and TRBJ2-1; 11 bases align to TRBD2. Germline CDR1 and CDR2: SGHRS and YFSETQ. The CDR3 runs 15 residues. Unmatched junction bases numbered 6, after V lost 4 bases and J lost 6 bases. DNA of the CDR3: TGCGCCAGCAGCAGTAGCGGGAGGGTGTTCAATGAGCAGTTCTTC. It yields the protein CASSSSGRVFNEQFF.

V is TRBV20-1 and J is TRBJ2-5, with TRBD2 matching 11 bases. CDR1 and CDR2 from the germline V gene are DFQATT and SNEGSKA (reference sequence). The V segment lost 4 bases and the J segment 5 bases; nucleotides outside the gene matches: 9. The CDR3 totals 15 residues. CDR3 sequence reads: CSAIQLAGDRETQYF. CDR3 in DNA: TGCAGTGCTATTCAACTAGCGGGAGACCGGGAGACCCAGTACTTC.

This rearrangement joins TRBV6-5 to TRBJ1-5, with D possibly matching TRBD1 (5 bases). CDR3 size: 15 residues. Deletions cut 2 bases from V and 0 bases from J, with 8 bases between. Germline V gene sequence: CDR1 MNHEY, CDR2 SVGAGI. Here the CDR3 DNA reads TGTGCCAGCAGTTACCACAGGAGTAGCAATCAGCCCCAGCATTTT. This sequence encodes CASSYHRSSNQPQHF.

This clonotype turned up a few times. The V call is TRBV7-6, the J call TRBJ2-3, with a tentative D call TRBD2 (5 bases). Trimming pared 5 bases from V and 6 bases from J, leaving 18 bases between. The length of the CDR3 is 15 residues. In germline, CDR1 is SGHVS, CDR2 FNYEAQ. CDR3 sequence reads: CASSPAASPADTQYF. As DNA, the CDR3 is TGTGCCAGCAGCCCCGCGGCTAGCCCTGCGGATACGCAGTATTTT.

This rearrangement joins TRBV2 to TRBJ2-5; a weak D match, TRBD2 (6 bases). From germline, CDR1 is SNHLY and CDR2 FYNNEI. Trimming shortened V by 8 bases and J by 1 base, and 14 bases separated the two germline ends. The CDR3 is made up of 14 amino acids. The DNA of the CDR3 is TGTGCCAGCGGCAGGGAGGTAGTCCAAGAGACCCAGTACTTC. Residues: CASGREVVQETQYF.

There are a few counts of this clonotype. The V and J genes are TRBV11-2 and TRBJ2-7; unclear D gene. V was cut by 5 bases and J by 0 bases, with 11 bases left in between. This CDR3 spans 14 amino acids. Germline V lookup: CDR1 SGHAT, CDR2 FQNNGV. The CDR3 DNA follows: TGTGCCAGCAGCCCCGACACTTACTCCTACGAGCAGTACTTC. It specifies CASSPDTYSYEQYF.

This rearrangement joins TRBV7-2 to TRBJ2-1; D is undetermined. The CDR3 contains 13 residues. The germline V and J ends were trimmed by 5 bases and 4 bases, with 9 bases remaining between them. Per germline, CDR1 SGHTA and CDR2 FQGNSA. In nucleotides, the CDR3 is TGTGCCAGCAGCGAAACCAGTTACAATGAGCAGTTCTTC. This sequence encodes CASSETSYNEQFF.

This clonotype appeared a few times. This chain uses TRBV6-5 with TRBJ2-7; 10 positions agree with TRBD1. Germline CDR1 MNHEY, CDR2 SVGAGI. The CDR3 has 13 residues. V lost 6 bases and J lost 6; bases outside the gene matches: 5. CDR3 protein: CASSRDRGTEQYF. The CDR3 nucleotides read TGTGCCAGCAGCCGGGACAGGGGAACCGAGCAGTACTTC.

The rearrangement joins TRBV21-1 to TRBJ2-3; the D segment call TRBD1 is taken from the table without a DNA check. TRBV21-1 is labeled a pseudogene. The CDR3 is 15 residues long. CDR3 residues: CASRDRGGEEDTQYF. CDR3 DNA: TGTGCCAGCAGGGACAGGGGAGGGGAGGAAGATACGCAGTATTTT.

This chain uses TRBV20-1 with TRBJ2-7; tentatively, D is TRBD1 or TRBD2 (5 bases each). This CDR3 contains 13 residues. Germline V gene sequence: CDR1 DFQATT, CDR2 SNEGSKA (reference sequence). The V gene lost 2 bases and the J gene lost 2 bases, with 10 bases spanning the gap. The CDR3 DNA sequence: TGCAGTGCTAGACCCACGGGACCCTACGAGCAGTACTTC. Its translation is CSARPTGPYEQYF.

This clonotype has more than one count but fewer than ten. The V gene is TRBV7-2, the J gene TRBJ1-2; the match to TRBD1 covers 8 bases. In germline, CDR1 is SGHTA, CDR2 FQGNSA. The CDR3 is 15 residues long. The V gene end was trimmed by 3 bases and the J gene end by 8 bases; junction bases not matched to a gene: 11. The CDR3 bases are TGTGCCAGCAGCTTGAATCAAGGACAGGGCCGAGGCTACACCTTC. This encodes CASSLNQGQGRGYTF.

The chain carries TRBV29-1 and TRBJ2-5, with TRBD1 matching 7 bases. The ends lost 6 bases at V and 0 bases at J; junction bases unmatched: 4. The CDR3 is 13 residues long. Germline V gene data show CDR1 as SQVTM and CDR2 as ANQGSEA. The CDR3 coding sequence is TGCAGCGTCCAGGACAGGTACCAAGAGACCCAGTACTTC. Amino acids: CSVQDRYQETQYF.

The chain links TRBV14 to TRBJ2-1; TRBD2 agrees at 11 bases. Germline CDR1 reads SGHDN; CDR2 reads FVKESK. The CDR3 contains 18 residues. With 9 bases clipped from V and 6 bases from J, the junction kept 19 bases outside the gene matches. The CDR3 nucleotides read TGTGCCAGTTCGGGACAGATAGCGGGGGGGCACTTGGCCAATGAGCAGTTCTTC. Protein product: CASSGQIAGGHLANEQFF.

This clonotype was picked up a small number of times. This chain links TRBV7-2 with TRBJ2-7; no clear D gene. CDR1 and CDR2 from the germline V gene are SGHTA and FQGNSA. This CDR3 contains 14 residues. V was cut by 1 base and J by 1 base, with 8 bases left in between. CDR3 sequence: CASSLVLVSYEQYF. CDR3 DNA: TGTGCCAGCAGCTTAGTTCTGGTTTCCTACGAGCAGTACTTC.

J is TRBJ2-3 and V is TRBV27, with a possible D match to TRBD2 (5 bases). V shed 1 base and J shed 4 bases, with 6 bases lying between them. The germline gives CDR1 MNHEY, CDR2 SMNVEV (reference sequence). The CDR3 sequence is 13 residues long. The CDR3 is CASSLFGADTQYF. The DNA of the CDR3 is TGTGCCAGCAGTTTATTCGGGGCAGATACGCAGTATTTT.

This clonotype has only a few counts. The DNA of the CDR3 is TGCAGCGTTGAAGGTCAGGGTCTAGAGCAGTTCTTC. Protein sequence: CSVEGQGLEQFF. The chain recombines TRBV29-1 with TRBJ2-1; D might be TRBD1 (5 bases). Germline V gene sequence: CDR1 SQVTM, CDR2 ANQGSEA. This CDR3 is built from 12 residues. With 1 base removed from V and 10 bases from J, the gap between germline ends came to 11 bases.